A single sample is the source of the 9 T cell receptor beta chains below, sequenced in a study of OX40 agonist ivuxolimab in advanced cancers. TCRdb keeps only in-frame clones here, not all; method: immunoSEQ multiplex PCR. The sample yields over 30,000 clones, 84% seen once. Sequenced material: CD4+ or CD8+ T cells sorted from blood, taken in a trial of the OX40 agonist ivuxolimab. The source is an adult with an advanced solid tumor such as melanoma, head and neck, liver or kidney cancer.

The V gene is TRBV18, the J gene TRBJ2-1, with D possibly matching TRBD1 (6 bases). V gave up 3 bases and J gave up 5 bases, with 8 bases separating them. The CDR3 covers 13 residues. Germline CDR1 KGHSH, CDR2 LQKENI. The CDR3 DNA is TGTGCCAGCTCACCTCGACAGGACAATGAGCAGTTCTTC. This translates into CASSPRQDNEQFF.

CDR3 DNA sequence: TGCGCCAGCAGCGCTCAGAATTCACCCCTCCACTTT. Amino acid sequence: CASSAQNSPLHF. This chain joins TRBV4-1 and TRBJ1-6; D remains ambiguous. This CDR3 contains 12 residues. V was trimmed by 5 bases and J by 7 bases, leaving 6 bases between them. CDR1 is MGHRA, CDR2 YSYEKL, per germline.

The rearrangement links TRBV12-5 to TRBJ2-1, with TRBD2 identical over 10 bases. This CDR3 has 17 amino acids. Trimming at V came to 0 bases and at J to 7 bases, leaving 9 bases not matched to a gene. CDR1 and CDR2 from the germline V gene are LGHNT and FRNRAP. The CDR3 is CASGLVTPGLAVNEQFF. The CDR3 DNA follows: TGTGCTAGTGGTTTGGTAACCCCCGGACTAGCGGTTAATGAGCAGTTCTTC.

J is TRBJ1-1 and V is TRBV7-8; the match to TRBD1 covers 7 bases. V lost 1 base, J lost 2 bases, and 10 bases stayed unmatched. Germline V lookup: CDR1 SGHVS, CDR2 FQNEAQ. This CDR3 comprises 17 residues. The DNA for the CDR3 is TGTGCCAGCAGCTTAGTGGGGGGCCGGACAGGTAACACTGAAGCTTTCTTT. Translated, it gives CASSLVGGRTGNTEAFF.

The chain combines TRBV28 with TRBJ1-6, with TRBD1 matching over 7 bases. Trimming at V came to 7 bases and at J to 7 bases, leaving 1 base not matched to a gene. CDR3 size: 12 residues. The V gene's germline CDR1 is MDHEN and CDR2 SYDVKM. The CDR3: CASKDRNSPLHF. In DNA form, the CDR3 reads TGTGCCAGCAAGGACAGGAATTCACCCCTCCACTTT.

The rearrangement joins TRBV6-1 to TRBJ2-7; a weak D match, TRBD1 (5 bases). V lost 6 bases, J lost 3 bases, and 18 bases lay in between. The CDR3 is 15 residues long. Germline-derived CDR1 and CDR2 are MNHNS and SASEGT. Here the CDR3 reads CASRGMGQGFYEQYF. In DNA, the CDR3 is TGTGCCAGCAGGGGGATGGGGCAGGGTTTCTACGAGCAGTACTTC.

This clone has just a few counts. The V and J genes are TRBV6-1 and TRBJ1-1; 7 bases match TRBD1. Germline V lookup: CDR1 MNHNS, CDR2 SASEGT. With V trimmed by 7 bases and J by 1 base, 0 bases remained unmatched. The CDR3 is 12 amino acids. The CDR3 nucleotides read TGTGCCAGCAACAGGGGGAACACTGAAGCTTTCTTT. Translating it yields CASNRGNTEAFF.

The chain joins TRBV4-1 to TRBJ2-4, with D uncertain. Trimming stripped 0 bases from V and 7 bases from J, with 10 bases between. CDR3 size: 14 residues. The germline CDR1 and CDR2 sequences are MGHRA and YSYEKL. The chain's CDR3 is CASSQEWARNIQYF. The CDR3 DNA reads as TGCGCCAGCAGCCAAGAGTGGGCAAGGAACATTCAGTACTTC.

The rearrangement joins TRBV28 to TRBJ2-3, with 9 bases matching TRBD2. CDR1 MDHEN and CDR2 SYDVKM come from the germline V gene. The CDR3 has 14 amino acids. The V gene end was trimmed by 7 bases and the J gene end by 3 bases; junction bases not matched to a gene: 5. CDR3 coding DNA: TGTGCCAGCAAAGCGGGGGGCGGGACAGATACGCAGTATTTT. Its translation: CASKAGGGTDTQYF.